This TCR beta chain is drawn from a study of blood T cell repertoires in COVID-19. Overall study: COVID-19 samples from acute and convalescent phases originated in the United States, Italy and Spain. Sources were T cells, B-cell-depleted T cells, or PBMCs; the material itself was cDNA or gDNA.

The CDR3 has 15 residues. Germline V CDR1 and CDR2: KGHSH, LQKENI. With 3 bases clipped from V and 5 bases from J, the junction kept 5 bases outside the gene matches. In the original analysis: It was from reference gene primer amplification that nucleated cell counts were estimated. Method: immunoSEQ multiplex PCR; TCRdb's copy keeps in-frame clones and lacks some. That table is the source of V, J and clone size, and D and trimming were worked out from the DNA. The table lists approximately 130,000 clones, 88% of them singletons, with approximately 1.5% in the top ten. The genes are TRBV18 and TRBJ2-7, with 12 bases lining up with TRBD1. The sample comprised peripheral blood. The receptor was derived from a human donor in a cohort sampled during active COVID-19. This CDR3 is CASSPGTGGYDEQYF. CDR3 nucleotide sequence: TGTGCCAGCTCACCCGGGACAGGGGGCTACGACGAGCAGTACTTC. The complete variable domain, with remaining parts taken from reference TRBV18 and TRBJ2-7, reads NAGVMQNPRHLVRRRGQEARLRCSPMKGHSHVYWYRQLPEEGLKFMVYLQKENIIDESGMPKERFSAEFPKEGPSILRIQQVVRGDSAAYFCASSPGTGGYDEQYFGPGTRLTVT.